This T cell receptor beta chain stems from a study of cytomegalovirus exposure and HLA in healthy donors. Primers: 60 Vbeta forward and 13 Jbeta reverse. The assay was immunoSEQ multiplex PCR, and TCRdb's table has in-frame clones only and misses some. Of about 160,000 clones listed, around 75% are singletons. Germline V gene lookup returns CDR1 SNHLY and CDR2 FYNNEI. After removal of 4 bases from V and 5 bases from J, the junction contained 5 bases not matched to a gene. The CDR3 has 14 residues. This TCR was recovered from a man between 18 and 35 years old in good health and CMV-seronegative. Material: PBMCs. The chain uses TRBV2 and TRBJ2-3; 8 bases fit TRBD1. CDR3 coding DNA: TGTGCCAGCAGTGCCGGACAGGGATTAGATACGCAGTATTTT. Its translation is CASSAGQGLDTQYF.